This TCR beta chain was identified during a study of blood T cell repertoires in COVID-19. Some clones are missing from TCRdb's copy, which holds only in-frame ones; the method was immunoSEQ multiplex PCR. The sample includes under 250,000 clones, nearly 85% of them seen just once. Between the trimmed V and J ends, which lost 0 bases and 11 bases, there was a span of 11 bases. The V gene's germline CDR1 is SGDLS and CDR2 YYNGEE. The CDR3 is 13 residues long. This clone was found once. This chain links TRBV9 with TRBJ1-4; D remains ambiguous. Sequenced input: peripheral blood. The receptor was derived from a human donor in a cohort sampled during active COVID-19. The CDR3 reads CASSVEAKSKLFF. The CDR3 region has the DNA TGTGCCAGCAGCGTAGAAGCAAAGAGTAAACTGTTTTTT.